This T cell receptor beta chain comes out of a study of identical twins. Points from the study as a whole: The study found excess low generation probability among twin-shared out-of-frame alpha sequences.

A note on this clonotype: Its cognate antigen is unknown.

Template switching added a universal primer site, and cDNA bore unique molecular identifiers. TCRdb re-analysed the 5' RACE reads in MiXCR, keeping a single row per CDR3 protein. The table shows roughly 540,000 distinct CDR3 sequences, with 22% occurring only once. CDR1 is DFQATT, CDR2 SNEGSKA, per germline (reference sequence). The CDR3 is 15 residues long. Trimming stripped 0 bases from V and 4 bases from J, with 16 bases between. These data also featured in a second study, about T cells expressing NK-cell markers. That source notes: In a group of roughly 6 donors, dominant NKG2C+ clonotypes represented about 1.0-7.5% of CD8+ T cells.

The rearrangement uses TRBV20-1 and TRBJ2-7, with TRBD2 as a possible D gene (6 bases). This TCR derives from a young woman in good health. Sample: CD4+ T cells sorted from blood. The chain's CDR3 is CSARDFQGGGYEQYF. CDR3 bases: TGCAGTGCTAGAGATTTTCAGGGAGGTGGGTACGAGCAGTACTTC.